One and the same sample provided the 27 T cell receptor beta chains below, sequenced in a study of OX40 agonist ivuxolimab in advanced cancers. Clones were read by immunoSEQ multiplex PCR, and TCRdb kept only the in-frame ones, dropping some. The sample holds some 65,000 clones; about 90% are singletons and the top ten take roughly 2.5%. Sample: CD4+ or CD8+ T cells sorted from blood, taken in a trial of the OX40 agonist ivuxolimab. Receptor source: an adult with an advanced solid tumor such as melanoma, head and neck, liver or kidney cancer.

J is TRBJ2-7 and V is TRBV29-1, with D tentatively TRBD1 (6 bases). V shed 7 bases and J shed 3 bases, with 13 bases lying between them. CDR1 SQVTM and CDR2 ANQGSEA come from the germline V gene. This CDR3 spans 12 amino acids. The CDR3 loop is CSANREGYEQYF. The CDR3 region has the DNA TGCAGCGCAAACAGGGAAGGCTACGAGCAGTACTTC.

V is TRBV6-1 and J is TRBJ1-1; D remains unclear. CDR1 is MNHNS, CDR2 SASEGT, per germline. V shed 3 bases and J shed 2 bases, with 7 bases lying between them. This CDR3 has 13 residues. The CDR3 bases are TGTGCCAGCAGTGATTTGGTTAACACTGAAGCTTTCTTT. Translated: CASSDLVNTEAFF.

This clone was observed once. The CDR3 sequence is CASRPLVGLTDTQYF. Written as DNA, the CDR3 is TGTGCCAGCAGACCTCTTGTGGGCCTTACAGATACGCAGTATTTT. J is TRBJ2-3 and V is TRBV28; no firm D call. Germline CDR1 and CDR2: MDHEN and SYDVKM. V lost 6 bases and J 3 bases, leaving 16 bases between the germline ends. This CDR3 has 15 amino acids. Drawing the rest from reference TRBV28 and TRBJ2-3, the complete variable domain is DVKVTQSSRYLVKRTGEKVFLECVQDMDHENMFWYRQDPGLGLRLIYFSYDVKMKEKGDIPEGYSVSREKKERFSLILESASTNQTSMYLCASRPLVGLTDTQYFGPGTRLTVL.

The J gene is TRBJ1-3, the V gene TRBV30; no clear D gene. In germline, CDR1 is GTSNPN, CDR2 SVGIG (reference sequence). V was trimmed by 3 bases and J by 1 base, leaving 7 bases between them. The CDR3 sequence is 13 residues long. The CDR3: CAWRPGSGNTIYF. The CDR3 DNA reads TGTGCCTGGAGGCCGGGATCTGGAAACACCATATATTTT.

V and J are TRBV4-1 and TRBJ2-1; possibly TRBD2 for D (5 bases). V lost 0 bases to trimming and J lost 0 bases, with 21 bases between them. Germline V lookup: CDR1 MGHRA, CDR2 YSYEKL. CDR3 length: 20 residues. The chain's CDR3 is CASSQDGLADSRSSYNEQFF. CDR3 nucleotide sequence: TGCGCCAGCAGCCAAGATGGCCTAGCAGACTCCAGGAGCTCCTACAATGAGCAGTTCTTC.

The chain combines TRBV5-4 with TRBJ2-2; D possibly corresponds to TRBD1 (6 bases). V gave up 0 bases and J gave up 4 bases, with 10 bases separating them. Germline CDR1 is SGHNT and CDR2 is YYREEE (reference sequence). The CDR3 is 15 residues long. CDR3 in DNA: TGTGCCAGCAGCTTGGCAGGGGCGGGCACCGGGGAGCTGTTTTTT. It yields the protein CASSLAGAGTGELFF.

The V and J genes are TRBV7-9 and TRBJ2-5; 10 bases agree with TRBD2. Germline V gives CDR1 SEHNR, CDR2 FQNEAQ (reference sequence). CDR3 length: 14 residues. The junction had 4 bases not matched to a gene; V was cut back by 7 bases and J by 2 bases. CDR3 nucleotides: TGTGCCAGCAAGGGGACTAGCGAACAAGAGACCCAGTACTTC. This translates into CASKGTSEQETQYF.

This chain links TRBV5-6 with TRBJ2-3; D may be TRBD2 (5 bases). Trimming left V 1 base short and J 3 bases short, with 6 bases between. In germline, CDR1 is SGHDT, CDR2 YYEEEE. The CDR3 is made up of 13 amino acids. The CDR3 sequence: CASSLTRTDTQYF. Written as DNA, the CDR3 is TGTGCCAGCAGCTTGACTAGGACAGATACGCAGTATTTT.

This clone was detected only a few times. V usage is TRBV9 and J usage is TRBJ2-3; D could derive from TRBD1 or TRBD2 (6 bases each). The V gene's germline CDR1 is SGDLS and CDR2 YYNGEE. The CDR3 consists of 15 residues. Trimming took off 1 base at V and 1 base at J, with 10 bases between the two ends. Here the CDR3 reads CASSVRGTGTDTQYF. The DNA for the CDR3 is TGTGCCAGCAGCGTAAGGGGGACTGGCACAGATACGCAGTATTTT.

The chain combines TRBV11-2 with TRBJ2-3; 7 bases map to TRBD2. Germline lookup yields CDR1 SGHAT and CDR2 FQNNGV. V shed 5 bases and J 6 bases; nucleotides not matched to a gene: 11. The CDR3 is made up of 15 amino acids. This chain's CDR3 is CASSSSGTSEDTQYF. DNA for the CDR3: TGTGCCAGCAGCAGCAGCGGGACCTCGGAGGATACGCAGTATTTT.

This chain connects TRBV7-9 to TRBJ2-3; the D gene is possibly TRBD2 (6 bases). The CDR3 contains 15 residues. Germline CDR1 is SEHNR and CDR2 is FQNEAQ (reference sequence). Trimming took 1 base from V and 3 from J, leaving 11 bases between them. CDR3 amino acids: CASSLGLARTDTQYF. The CDR3 region has the DNA TGTGCCAGCAGCTTAGGGCTAGCGCGGACAGATACGCAGTATTTT.

This clone was seen a handful of times. At one boundary the junction diverges from the germline segment, which might be a read error. The chain recombines TRBV28 with TRBJ1-4, with 9 bases fitting TRBD1. Germline V gene data show CDR1 as MDHEN and CDR2 as SYDVKM. There are 15 residues in the CDR3. CDR3 DNA sequence: TGTGCCAGCAGTCCTGGGACAGGGCCTAAGGAAAAACTGTTTTTT. Residues: CASSPGTGPKEKLFF.

The CDR3 DNA is TGTGCCAGTCACAGGGACCAAAATGAAAAACTGTTTTTT. It specifies CASHRDQNEKLFF. The chain joins TRBV10-3 to TRBJ1-4; the D gene is possibly TRBD1 (6 bases). Per the germline V gene, CDR1 is ENHRY and CDR2 is SYGVKD. The CDR3 loop spans 13 amino acids. The V gene lost 10 bases and the J gene lost 5 bases, with 14 bases spanning the gap.

The chain recombines TRBV4-1 with TRBJ2-5, with D possibly matching TRBD2 (6 bases). In germline, CDR1 is MGHRA, CDR2 YSYEKL. V was shortened by 1 base and J by 5 bases, with 11 bases between the two germline ends. CDR3 size: 14 residues. The CDR3 sequence: CASSQGDWTETQYF. The CDR3, as DNA: TGCGCCAGCAGCCAAGGGGACTGGACGGAGACCCAGTACTTC.

The chain uses TRBV4-3 and TRBJ1-4; D remains ambiguous. The CDR3 is 17 amino acids. Trimming removed 0 bases from V and 0 bases from J, with 11 bases in between. CDR1 and CDR2 (germline): LGHNA, YSLEER. The CDR3 coding sequence is TGCGCCAGCAGCCAAGACGTCGGCCCTGCAACTAATGAAAAACTGTTTTTT. Its translation is CASSQDVGPATNEKLFF.

The chain is built from TRBV10-3 and TRBJ1-6; 10 bases match TRBD1. In germline, CDR1 is ENHRY, CDR2 SYGVKD. J gave up 10 bases and V 6 bases, and 12 bases lay outside the gene matches. The CDR3 totals 16 residues. The CDR3: CAIRTQGGTGDSPLHF. The CDR3 region has the DNA TGTGCCATCAGGACCCAGGGGGGGACAGGGGACTCACCCCTCCACTTT.

This chain connects TRBV7-2 to TRBJ2-7, with 9 bases fitting TRBD1. V lost 5 bases to trimming and J lost 6 bases; unmatched junction nucleotides: 17. The germline gives CDR1 SGHTA, CDR2 FQGNSA. The CDR3 length is 17 residues. The CDR3: CASSPGAGTGGMSEQYF. CDR3 sequence (DNA): TGTGCCAGCAGCCCGGGGGCGGGCACAGGGGGCATGAGCGAGCAGTACTTC.

The V and J genes are TRBV5-1 and TRBJ2-1, with 7 bases aligning to TRBD2. This CDR3 has 17 residues. V lost 0 bases, J lost 0 bases, and 6 bases stayed unmatched. The V gene's germline CDR1 is SGHRS and CDR2 YFSETQ. In DNA form, the CDR3 reads TGCGCCAGCAGCTTGGGATTAGTAGCGGGCTCCTACAATGAGCAGTTCTTC. This codes for CASSLGLVAGSYNEQFF.

This clone has a handful of counts. V and J are TRBV28 and TRBJ1-5; TRBD1 agrees at 7 bases. This CDR3 comprises 14 residues. CDR1 is MDHEN, CDR2 SYDVKM, per germline. Trimming at V came to 6 bases and at J to 7 bases, leaving 9 bases not matched to a gene. The CDR3 is CASRLPTGEQPQHF. CDR3 bases: TGTGCCAGCAGGCTGCCTACAGGGGAACAGCCCCAGCATTTT.

V is TRBV30 and J is TRBJ1-1; no definite D call. Germline loops: CDR1 GTSNPN, CDR2 SVGIG (reference sequence). Trimming pared 1 base from V and 3 bases from J, leaving 24 bases between. This CDR3 contains 18 residues. This CDR3 is CAWSAPPRGVGWDTEAFF. The CDR3 region has the DNA TGTGCCTGGAGTGCACCGCCGCGAGGAGTGGGGTGGGACACTGAAGCTTTCTTT.

Written as DNA, the CDR3 is TGTGCCAGCAGCCCCCAGGGGCTAATCACAGATACGCAGTATTTT. Translated: CASSPQGLITDTQYF. The rearrangement links TRBV5-6 to TRBJ2-3; TRBD1 is a possible D gene (6 bases). Germline CDR1 reads SGHDT; CDR2 reads YYEEEE. This CDR3 has 15 residues. The V and J ends lost 4 bases and 2 bases respectively, with 14 bases between them.

The V call is TRBV7-2, the J call TRBJ2-5, with 7 bases lining up with TRBD1. Germline CDR1 and CDR2: SGHTA and FQGNSA. V lost 4 bases to trimming and J lost 5 bases; unmatched junction nucleotides: 10. CDR3 length equals 15 residues. CDR3 amino acids: CASSSTGVAGETQYF. DNA for the CDR3: TGTGCCAGCAGCTCAACAGGGGTGGCGGGTGAGACCCAGTACTTC.

This chain uses TRBV5-1 with TRBJ1-1, with D possibly TRBD1 on 6 matching bases. The CDR3 covers 15 residues. The ends were cut back, 0 bases at V and 6 bases at J, with 15 bases in the middle. CDR1 and CDR2 (germline): SGHRS, YFSETQ. In nucleotides, the CDR3 is TGCGCCAGCAGCTTGGAGAGGACAGCTGGCGCTGAAGCTTTCTTT. Translation gives CASSLERTAGAEAFF.

The chain is built from TRBV18 and TRBJ2-4; TRBD1 is a possible D gene (6 bases). The CDR3 is 14 residues long. Trimming shortened V by 3 bases and J by 3 bases, and 9 bases separated the two germline ends. CDR1 KGHSH and CDR2 LQKENI come from the germline V gene. The CDR3, as DNA: TGTGCCAGCTCACCCACAGGGCTCAAAAACATTCAGTACTTC. Protein: CASSPTGLKNIQYF. The full variable domain, its missing parts supplied by reference TRBV18 and TRBJ2-4, is NAGVMQNPRHLVRRRGQEARLRCSPMKGHSHVYWYRQLPEEGLKFMVYLQKENIIDESGMPKERFSAEFPKEGPSILRIQQVVRGDSAAYFCASSPTGLKNIQYFGAGTRLSVL.

The V call is TRBV4-2, the J call TRBJ2-7; D unresolved. CDR1 is LGHNA and CDR2 is YNFKEQ in the germline V gene. There are 15 residues in the CDR3. V was trimmed by 4 bases and J by 4 bases, leaving 17 bases between them. The CDR3 bases are TGTGCCAGCAGCCCCGACACGTCCTCGACTTACGAGCAGTACTTC. Translation gives CASSPDTSSTYEQYF.

This chain links TRBV28 with TRBJ2-7; 14 bases match TRBD2. V trimming: 6 bases; J trimming: 2 bases; junction bases outside the gene matches: 3. Germline lookup yields CDR1 MDHEN and CDR2 SYDVKM. This CDR3 is built from 15 residues. The CDR3 loop is CASRGGLAGAYEQYF. The CDR3 DNA reads TGTGCCAGCAGGGGGGGACTAGCGGGGGCCTACGAGCAGTACTTC. Full variable domain (missing parts from reference TRBV28 and TRBJ2-7): DVKVTQSSRYLVKRTGEKVFLECVQDMDHENMFWYRQDPGLGLRLIYFSYDVKMKEKGDIPEGYSVSREKKERFSLILESASTNQTSMYLCASRGGLAGAYEQYFGPGTRLTVT.

The CDR3, as DNA: TGTGCCAGTAGCATCGACAGGGGCTTGTCCTACGAGCAGTACTTC. It yields the protein CASSIDRGLSYEQYF. This chain connects TRBV19 to TRBJ2-7; TRBD1 agrees at 8 bases. CDR1 is LNHDA, CDR2 SQIVND, per germline (reference sequence). V was pared by 6 bases and J by 1 base, with 8 bases of the junction left unmatched. The CDR3 contains 15 residues.